The 16 T cell receptor beta chains below come from one sample, sequenced in a study of cytomegalovirus exposure and HLA in healthy donors. Generated by immunoSEQ multiplex PCR, the TCRdb table keeps only in-frame clones and is missing some. The sample shows over 200,000 clones, 75% to 90% of them seen only once. The material sequenced was PBMCs. These receptors were collected from a woman aged 18-30 years in good health and CMV-seronegative.

The J gene is TRBJ1-4, the V gene TRBV6-1; D is undetermined. Trimming shortened V by 4 bases and J by 8 bases, and 8 bases separated the two germline ends. Per germline, CDR1 MNHNS and CDR2 SASEGT. CDR3 length equals 12 residues. The CDR3, as DNA: TGTGCCAGCAGTGGCTCTCGGGAAAAACTGTTTTTT. Protein product: CASSGSREKLFF.

The V call is TRBV18, the J call TRBJ1-5, with D possibly TRBD1 on 5 matching bases. Trimming took 3 bases from V and 1 from J, leaving 19 bases between them. CDR1 and CDR2 (germline): KGHSH, LQKENI. There are 18 residues in the CDR3. The CDR3 sequence is CASSPPAQGGVSNQPQHF. The CDR3 DNA reads as TGTGCCAGCTCACCCCCGGCTCAGGGAGGGGTAAGCAATCAGCCCCAGCATTTT.

The sample holds a few counts of this clone. The rearrangement joins TRBV25-1 to TRBJ1-1; D ambiguous. The CDR3 covers 14 residues. CDR1 MGHDK and CDR2 SYGVNS come from the germline V gene. The V end lost 1 base, the J end lost 1 base, and 7 bases lay between the germline ends. CDR3 residues: CASSEFEPNTEAFF. For the CDR3, the DNA is TGTGCCAGCAGTGAATTCGAGCCGAACACTGAAGCTTTCTTT.

The rearrangement links TRBV10-2 to TRBJ2-7; 8 bases map to TRBD2. Losses at the gene ends were 6 bases for V and 6 bases for J; bases not matched to a gene: 7. Germline V CDR1 and CDR2: WSHSY, SAAADI. The CDR3 has 13 amino acids. DNA of the CDR3: TGCGCCAGCAGGCCGGGACTAGAGGGCGAGCAGTACTTC. Translating gives CASRPGLEGEQYF.

The rearrangement joins TRBV9 to TRBJ1-1; no reliable D call. Germline V gene lookup returns CDR1 SGDLS and CDR2 YYNGEE. CDR3 size: 15 residues. V was trimmed by 2 bases and J by 0 bases, leaving 11 bases between them. The CDR3 region is CASSVTWGMNTEAFF. The CDR3 DNA is TGTGCCAGCAGCGTCACGTGGGGAATGAACACTGAAGCTTTCTTT.

J is TRBJ1-2 and V is TRBV7-9; weak D call: TRBD1 (6 bases). The V gene's germline CDR1 is SEHNR and CDR2 FQNEAQ (reference sequence). This CDR3 comprises 19 residues. V was clipped by 1 base and J by 3 bases, with 24 bases between them. CDR3 nucleotides: TGTGCCAGCAGCTTAGTCGAGATGCGCCCAGGGGATAAGTACTATGGCTACACCTTC. This encodes CASSLVEMRPGDKYYGYTF.

In this sample, this clone turned up once. The V call is TRBV6-5, the J call TRBJ1-2, with D tentatively TRBD1 (5 bases). The germline V and J ends were trimmed by 6 bases and 0 bases, with 14 bases remaining between them. The CDR3 spans 15 residues. Germline V CDR1 and CDR2: MNHEY, SVGAGI. The CDR3 DNA reads as TGTGCCAGCAGCCCCCCGGCAGGGACTAACTATGGCTACACCTTC. This sequence encodes CASSPPAGTNYGYTF.

This clone was observed a few times. One end of the junction is discordant with germline, which a read error may explain. This sequence joins TRBV9 and TRBJ1-2, with D tentatively TRBD1 (6 bases). The germline CDR1 and CDR2 sequences are SGDLS and YYNGEE. The CDR3 has 13 residues. CDR3 sequence (DNA): TGTGCCAGCAACAGGGAAGCTCACTACGGCTACACCTTC. This encodes CASNREAHYGYTF. Together with reference TRBV9 and TRBJ1-2, the CDR3 gives the full variable domain: DSGVTQTPKHLITATGQRVTLRCSPRSGDLSVYWYQQSLDQGLQFLIQYYNGEERAKGNILERFSAQQFPDLHSELNLSSLELGDSALYFCASNREAHYGYTFGSGTRLTVV.

This clone is a singleton in its sample. This chain connects TRBV19 to TRBJ2-7; 8 bases are a match to TRBD1. V was clipped by 4 bases and J by 3 bases; unmatched bases: 5. CDR1 LNHDA and CDR2 SQIVND come from the germline V gene (reference sequence). The CDR3 totals 14 residues. CDR3 DNA: TGTGCCAGTAGTAGGGACAGGAGGTTCTACGAGCAGTACTTC. It codes for CASSRDRRFYEQYF.

V and J are TRBV30 and TRBJ2-5, with D perhaps TRBD1 (5 bases). The CDR3 is 13 amino acids. CDR1 GTSNPN and CDR2 SVGIG come from the germline V gene (reference sequence). V was shortened by 0 bases and J by 2 bases, with 7 bases between the two germline ends. The CDR3 loop is CAWSVQVQETQYF. The CDR3 bases are TGTGCCTGGAGTGTACAGGTACAAGAGACCCAGTACTTC.

The CDR3 DNA follows: TGTGCCAGTAGTATACAGCTTATGAACACTGAAGCTTTCTTT. Translation gives CASSIQLMNTEAFF. The chain carries TRBV19 and TRBJ1-1; D not certain. The CDR3 runs 14 residues. V lost 2 bases and J 0 bases, leaving 7 bases between the germline ends. The V gene's germline CDR1 is LNHDA and CDR2 SQIVND (reference sequence).

V is TRBV28 and J is TRBJ2-4; no reliable D call. Germline assignment: CDR1 MDHEN and CDR2 SYDVKM. The germline V and J ends were trimmed by 0 bases and 6 bases, with 9 bases remaining between them. This CDR3 has 14 amino acids. The CDR3: CASSLWVIANIQYF. The DNA for the CDR3 is TGTGCCAGCAGTTTATGGGTGATAGCAAACATTCAGTACTTC. Filled out from reference TRBV28 and TRBJ2-4, the complete variable domain reads DVKVTQSSRYLVKRTGEKVFLECVQDMDHENMFWYRQDPGLGLRLIYFSYDVKMKEKGDIPEGYSVSREKKERFSLILESASTNQTSMYLCASSLWVIANIQYFGAGTRLSVL.

V is TRBV6-5 and J is TRBJ1-1; no clear D. This CDR3 is built from 14 residues. The V end was cut by 4 bases, the J end by 3 bases, with 12 bases between. In germline, CDR1 is MNHEY, CDR2 SVGAGI. CDR3 loop: CASSSQGGYTEAFF. Here the CDR3 DNA reads TGTGCCAGCAGTTCCCAAGGCGGATACACTGAAGCTTTCTTT.

The chain is built from TRBV29-1 and TRBJ2-1, with D possibly TRBD2 on 6 matching bases. V was cut by 7 bases and J by 0 bases, with 13 bases left in between. Germline V CDR1 and CDR2: SQVTM, ANQGSEA. The length of the CDR3 is 14 residues. CDR3 region: CSGGTASSYNEQFF. In nucleotides, the CDR3 is TGCAGCGGCGGGACTGCGAGCTCCTACAATGAGCAGTTCTTC.

The chain uses TRBV30 and TRBJ2-1, with D unresolved. Looked up from germline, CDR1 is GTSNPN and CDR2 is SVGIG (reference sequence). CDR3 length: 16 amino acids. The V gene lost 0 bases and the J gene lost 5 bases, with 17 bases spanning the gap. CDR3 in amino acids: CAWSVVSSQSNNEQFF. CDR3 in DNA: TGTGCCTGGAGTGTTGTTAGTTCCCAGTCCAACAATGAGCAGTTCTTC.

This rearrangement joins TRBV6-6 to TRBJ2-7; D may be TRBD1 (7 bases). Germline CDR1 reads MNHNY; CDR2 reads SVGAGI (reference sequence). CDR3 length equals 13 residues. Trimming took 8 bases from V and 8 from J, leaving 19 bases between them. The CDR3 here is CASGSGGGFQQYF. For the CDR3, the DNA is TGTGCCAGCGGTTCAGGGGGAGGCTTCCAGCAGTACTTC.